These T cell receptor beta chains were read from a single sample in a study of T cell repertoires in cytomegalovirus infection. TCRdb recomputed calls from the reads with MiXCR, one row per CDR3 protein. Found here are around 490,000 distinct CDR3 sequences, about 25% of them singletons; the top ten hold under 15%. The sequenced sample consisted of PBMCs. The receptors come from a human donor in good health (CMV status not recorded). Some clones in this sample may be carry-over from other donors' samples. Each CDR3 is given with its conserved first and last residue. Fields, in order: D gene, J gene, clone size, V gene, CDR3 DNA, CDR3 protein. The D gene is left open where the match is weak. A clone size is listed for some rows: how often the clone was seen (once, few, many), or a class if it is expanded.

d_call: -; j_call: TRBJ2-1; clone_size: few; v_call: TRBV6-2/TRBV6-3; cdr3_nt: TGTGCCAGCAGTAGGAATTCTAACTTGGGAAATGAGCAGTTCTTC; cdr3_aa: CASSRNSNLGNEQFF
d_call: -; j_call: TRBJ2-7; clone_size: many; v_call: TRBV7-2; cdr3_nt: TGTGCCAGCAGCTTAGGGTTAAGGTCCTACGAGCAGTACTTC; cdr3_aa: CASSLGLRSYEQYF
d_call: TRBD1; j_call: TRBJ2-5; clone_size: -; v_call: TRBV12-3/TRBV12-4; cdr3_nt: TGTGCCAGCAGGCCTAATCTACAGGGGCCGCACGGGACCCAGTACTTC; cdr3_aa: CASRPNLQGPHGTQYF
d_call: TRBD2; j_call: TRBJ2-2; clone_size: -; v_call: TRBV19; cdr3_nt: TGTGCCAGTACCCCGACTAGCGGGAGCAGGTCCGGGGAGCTGTTTTTT; cdr3_aa: CASTPTSGSRSGELFF
d_call: TRBD1; j_call: TRBJ1-5; clone_size: -; v_call: TRBV7-3; cdr3_nt: TGTGCCAGCAGCTTAAGTCTAAGGACAGGGGGGCGACAGCCCCAGCATTTT; cdr3_aa: CASSLSLRTGGRQPQHF
d_call: TRBD1; j_call: TRBJ2-7; clone_size: once; v_call: TRBV7-9; cdr3_nt: TGTGCCAGCAGCTCACGACAGGGCTTCTACGAGCAGTACTTC; cdr3_aa: CASSSRQGFYEQYF
d_call: -; j_call: TRBJ2-1; clone_size: few; v_call: TRBV7-3; cdr3_nt: TGTGCCAGCAGCCCCTCCCCTAACAAAAATGAGCAGTTCTTC; cdr3_aa: CASSPSPNKNEQFF
d_call: TRBD1; j_call: TRBJ2-7; clone_size: many; v_call: TRBV11-1; cdr3_nt: TGTGCCAGCAGCCGGGGACAGGGCCCCTACGAGCAGTACTTC; cdr3_aa: CASSRGQGPYEQYF
d_call: -; j_call: TRBJ2-1; clone_size: few; v_call: TRBV6-1; cdr3_nt: TGTGCCAGCAGTCAAAGGAGGGGCTCCTACAATGAGCAGTTCTTC; cdr3_aa: CASSQRRGSYNEQFF
d_call: TRBD1; j_call: TRBJ1-1; clone_size: few; v_call: TRBV11-2; cdr3_nt: TGTGCCAGCAGCTTTGCCGGGACAGGGGGCATGGGTGAAGCTTTCTTT; cdr3_aa: CASSFAGTGGMGEAFF
d_call: TRBD1; j_call: TRBJ1-5; clone_size: many; v_call: TRBV7-6; cdr3_nt: TGTGCCAGCAGCGAACAGGGGAATAGCAATCAGCCCCAGCATTTT; cdr3_aa: CASSEQGNSNQPQHF
d_call: -; j_call: TRBJ1-6; clone_size: -; v_call: TRBV7-9; cdr3_nt: TGTGCCAGCAGCTATAATCCCAACGACAGGTCCACCAGCTCCTATAATTCACCCCTCCACTTT; cdr3_aa: CASSYNPNDRSTSSYNSPLHF
d_call: -; j_call: TRBJ1-2; clone_size: -; v_call: TRBV7-2; cdr3_nt: TGTGCCAGCAGCTACCCGAGGTTGGAGGGCTACACCTTC; cdr3_aa: CASSYPRLEGYTF
d_call: -; j_call: TRBJ2-2; clone_size: -; v_call: TRBV19; cdr3_nt: TGTGCCAGTAGTACTCCCGCGACAGTAAACACCGGGGAGCTGTTTTTT; cdr3_aa: CASSTPATVNTGELFF
d_call: -; j_call: TRBJ2-2; clone_size: few; v_call: TRBV15; cdr3_nt: TGTGCCACCAGCAGAGATCTGATAATCGGGGGCGCCGGGGAGCTGTTTTTT; cdr3_aa: CATSRDLIIGGAGELFF
d_call: -; j_call: TRBJ1-1; clone_size: -; v_call: TRBV6-2/TRBV6-3; cdr3_nt: TGTGCCAGCCTCCGGTACACCGTGAACACTGAAGCTTTCTTT; cdr3_aa: CASLRYTVNTEAFF
d_call: TRBD1; j_call: TRBJ1-2; clone_size: few; v_call: TRBV7-2; cdr3_nt: TGTGCCAGCAGCTTAGGAGGACAGGCAGACTATGGCTACACCTTC; cdr3_aa: CASSLGGQADYGYTF
d_call: -; j_call: TRBJ2-1; clone_size: few; v_call: TRBV6-2/TRBV6-3; cdr3_nt: TGTGCCAGCGGTACCATTAATGAGCAGTTCTTC; cdr3_aa: CASGTINEQFF
d_call: TRBD2; j_call: TRBJ2-5; clone_size: few; v_call: TRBV4-1; cdr3_nt: TGCGCCAGCAGCCAGGGGCCGGGACTAGAGGGAGAGACCCAGTACTTC; cdr3_aa: CASSQGPGLEGETQYF